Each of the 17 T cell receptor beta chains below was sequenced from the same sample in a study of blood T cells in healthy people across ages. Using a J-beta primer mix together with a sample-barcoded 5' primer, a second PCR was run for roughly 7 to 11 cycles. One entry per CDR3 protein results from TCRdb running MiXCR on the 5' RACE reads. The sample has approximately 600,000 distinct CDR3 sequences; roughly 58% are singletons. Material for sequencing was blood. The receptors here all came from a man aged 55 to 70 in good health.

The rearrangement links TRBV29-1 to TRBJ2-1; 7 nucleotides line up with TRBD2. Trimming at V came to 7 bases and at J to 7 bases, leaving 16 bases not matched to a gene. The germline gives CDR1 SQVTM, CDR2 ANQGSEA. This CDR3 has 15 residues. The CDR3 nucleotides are TGCAGCGCTGGGGGGGGACCCGCGTTCCCAAATGAGCAGTTCTTC. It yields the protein CSAGGGPAFPNEQFF.

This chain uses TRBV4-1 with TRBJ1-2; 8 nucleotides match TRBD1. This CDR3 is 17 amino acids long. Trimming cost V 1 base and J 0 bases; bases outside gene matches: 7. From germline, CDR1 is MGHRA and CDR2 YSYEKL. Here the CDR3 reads CASSQGLGQETNYGYTF. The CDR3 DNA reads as TGCGCCAGCAGCCAAGGCCTGGGACAGGAAACTAACTATGGCTACACCTTC.

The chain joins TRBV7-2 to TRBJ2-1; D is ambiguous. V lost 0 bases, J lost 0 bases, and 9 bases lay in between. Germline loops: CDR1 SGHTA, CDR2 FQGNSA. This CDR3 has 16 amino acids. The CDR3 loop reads CASSLAPPDSYNEQFF. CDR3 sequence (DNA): TGTGCCAGCAGCTTAGCGCCCCCCGACTCCTACAATGAGCAGTTCTTC.

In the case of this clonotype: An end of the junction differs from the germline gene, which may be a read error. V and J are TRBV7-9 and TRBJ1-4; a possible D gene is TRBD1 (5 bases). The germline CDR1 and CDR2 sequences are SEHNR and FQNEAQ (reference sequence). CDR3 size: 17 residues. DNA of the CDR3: TGTACCAGCAGCCCGGCCGAGGGGCTTTCAACTAATGAAAAACTGTTTTTT. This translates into CTSSPAEGLSTNEKLFF.

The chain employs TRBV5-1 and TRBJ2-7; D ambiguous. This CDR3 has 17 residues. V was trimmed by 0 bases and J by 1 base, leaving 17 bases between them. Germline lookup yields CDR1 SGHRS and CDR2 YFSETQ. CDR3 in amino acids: CASSLAPPGRRSYEQYF. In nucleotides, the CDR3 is TGCGCCAGCAGCTTGGCTCCCCCCGGCCGGCGATCCTACGAGCAGTACTTC. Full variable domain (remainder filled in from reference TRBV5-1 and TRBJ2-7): KAGVTQTPRYLIKTRGQQVTLSCSPISGHRSVSWYQQTPGQGLQFLFEYFSETQRNKGNFPGRFSGRQFSNSRSEMNVSTLELGDSALYLCASSLAPPGRRSYEQYFGPGTRLTVT.

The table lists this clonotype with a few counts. The CDR3 nucleotides are TGCGCCAGCAGTGAGGGGACTAGCGGGGGGGCAGACATTCAGTACTTC. Residues: CASSEGTSGGADIQYF. The rearrangement links TRBV10-2 to TRBJ2-4, with TRBD2 identical over 16 bases. CDR1 and CDR2 from the germline V gene are WSHSY and SAAADI. The CDR3 is made up of 16 amino acids. J was trimmed by 8 bases and V by 2 bases; bases with no gene match: 3.

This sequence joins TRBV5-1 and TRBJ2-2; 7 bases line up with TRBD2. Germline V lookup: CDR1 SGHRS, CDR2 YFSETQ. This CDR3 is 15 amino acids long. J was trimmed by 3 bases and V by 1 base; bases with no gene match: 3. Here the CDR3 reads CASSLPSGDTGELFF. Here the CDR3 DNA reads TGCGCCAGCAGCTTGCCCAGCGGGGACACCGGGGAGCTGTTTTTT.

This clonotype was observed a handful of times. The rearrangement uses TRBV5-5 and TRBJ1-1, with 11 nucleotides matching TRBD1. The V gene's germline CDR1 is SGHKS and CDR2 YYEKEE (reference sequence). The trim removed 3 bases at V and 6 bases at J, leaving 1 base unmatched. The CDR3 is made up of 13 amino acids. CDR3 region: CASSWDRGAEAFF. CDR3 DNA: TGTGCCAGCAGCTGGGACAGGGGGGCTGAAGCTTTCTTT.

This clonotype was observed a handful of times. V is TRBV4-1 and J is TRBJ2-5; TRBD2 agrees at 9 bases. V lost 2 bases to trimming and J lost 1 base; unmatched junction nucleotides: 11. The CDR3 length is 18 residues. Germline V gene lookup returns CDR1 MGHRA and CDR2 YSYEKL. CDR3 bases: TGCGCCAGCAGCCAATTTGGCGGGGGGGCTATAATCCAAGAGACCCAGTACTTC. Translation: CASSQFGGGAIIQETQYF.

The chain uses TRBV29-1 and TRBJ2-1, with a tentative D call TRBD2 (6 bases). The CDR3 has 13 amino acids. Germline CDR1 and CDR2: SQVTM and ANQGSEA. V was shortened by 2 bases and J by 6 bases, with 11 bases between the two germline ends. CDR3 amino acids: CSVELARGNEQFF. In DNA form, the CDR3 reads TGCAGCGTTGAACTTGCGCGGGGCAATGAGCAGTTCTTC.

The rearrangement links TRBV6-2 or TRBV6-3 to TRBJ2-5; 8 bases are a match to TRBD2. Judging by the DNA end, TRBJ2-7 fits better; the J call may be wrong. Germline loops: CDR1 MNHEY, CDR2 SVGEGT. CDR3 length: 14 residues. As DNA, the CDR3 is TGTGCCAGCGTGATGGCTAGCGGGCCTTACGAGCAGTACTTC. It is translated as CASVMASGPYEQYF.

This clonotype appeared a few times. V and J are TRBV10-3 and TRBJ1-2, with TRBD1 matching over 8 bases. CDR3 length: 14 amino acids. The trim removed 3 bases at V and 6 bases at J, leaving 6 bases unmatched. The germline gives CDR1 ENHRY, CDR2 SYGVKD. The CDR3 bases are TGTGCCATCAGTGACTCAGGACAGGGTAATGGCTACACCTTC. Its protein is CAISDSGQGNGYTF.

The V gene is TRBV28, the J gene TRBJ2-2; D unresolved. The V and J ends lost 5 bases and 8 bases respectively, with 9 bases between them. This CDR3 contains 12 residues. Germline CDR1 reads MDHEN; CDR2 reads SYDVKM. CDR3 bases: TGTGCCAGCAGTCCACCGATGGGGGAGCTGTTTTTT. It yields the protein CASSPPMGELFF.

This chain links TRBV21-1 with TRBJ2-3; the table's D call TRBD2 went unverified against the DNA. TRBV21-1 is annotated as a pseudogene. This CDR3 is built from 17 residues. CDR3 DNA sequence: TGTGCCAGCAGCAAAGGCTTGGGGACTAGTGGCACAGATACGCAGTATTTT. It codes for CASSKGLGTSGTDTQYF.

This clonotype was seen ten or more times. CDR3 DNA: TGTGCCAGCAGTGTGCCGGGACGAGAGACCCAGTACTTC. Encoded protein: CASSVPGRETQYF. The V and J genes are TRBV25-1 and TRBJ2-5; D could derive from TRBD1 or TRBD2 (5 bases each). Deletions cut 4 bases from V and 4 bases from J, with 10 bases between. The CDR3 contains 13 residues. Germline-derived CDR1 and CDR2 are MGHDK and SYGVNS.

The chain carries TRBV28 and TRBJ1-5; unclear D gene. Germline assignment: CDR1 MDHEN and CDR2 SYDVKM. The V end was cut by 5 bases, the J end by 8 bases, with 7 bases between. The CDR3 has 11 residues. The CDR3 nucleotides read TGTGCCAGCAGTACCGGGGAGCCCCAGCATTTT. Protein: CASSTGEPQHF. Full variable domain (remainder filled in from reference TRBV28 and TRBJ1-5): DVKVTQSSRYLVKRTGEKVFLECVQDMDHENMFWYRQDPGLGLRLIYFSYDVKMKEKGDIPEGYSVSREKKERFSLILESASTNQTSMYLCASSTGEPQHFGDGTRLSIL.

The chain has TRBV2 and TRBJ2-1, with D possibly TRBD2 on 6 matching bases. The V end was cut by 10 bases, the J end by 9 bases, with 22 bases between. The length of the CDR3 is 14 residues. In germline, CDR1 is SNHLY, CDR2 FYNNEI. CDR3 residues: CAKQVAQGGSEQFF. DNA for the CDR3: TGTGCCAAGCAGGTAGCGCAAGGAGGGAGTGAGCAGTTCTTC. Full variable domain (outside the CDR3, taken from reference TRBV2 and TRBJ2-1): EPEVTQTPSHQVTQMGQEVILRCVPISNHLYFYWYRQILGQKVEFLVSFYNNEISEKSEIFDDQFSVERPDGSNFTLKIRSTKLEDSAMYFCAKQVAQGGSEQFFGPGTRLTVL.